This is a list of T cell receptor beta chains from one sample in a study of identical twins. TCRdb reprocessed the 5' RACE reads with MiXCR, giving one entry per CDR3 protein. The sample has hundreds of thousands of distinct CDR3 sequences; 18% are singletons. These data also featured in a second study, about T cells expressing NK-cell markers.

Material for sequencing was PBMCs. These receptors were taken from a woman aged 18-30 years in good health. Both conserved end residues are part of each CDR3. Each record gives: J gene, V gene, D gene, CDR3 protein. The D gene is left open where the match is weak.

J: TRBJ2-3; V: TRBV14; D: NA; CDR3: CASSHQEFHNTDTQYF
J: TRBJ2-7; V: TRBV4-3; D: TRBD2; CDR3: CASSQELSSGSSSYEQYF
J: TRBJ2-5; V: TRBV20-1; D: TRBD2; CDR3: CSARWGRLLAETLETQYF
J: TRBJ2-1; V: TRBV20-1; D: NA; CDR3: CSARDLLHRDLGHRGSYNEQFF
J: TRBJ2-7; V: TRBV5-1; D: NA; CDR3: CASSLGPREEQYF
J: TRBJ1-1; V: TRBV12-3/TRBV12-4; D: NA; CDR3: CASKLIGGAFF
J: TRBJ2-5; V: TRBV6-6; D: NA; CDR3: CASSYSGRETQYF
J: TRBJ2-5; V: TRBV5-1; D: NA; CDR3: CASSPYSGAIETQYF
J: TRBJ2-3; V: TRBV6-2/TRBV6-3; D: TRBD2; CDR3: CASSTLAGDADTQYF
J: TRBJ2-5; V: TRBV10-3; D: NA; CDR3: CAISEWGLQETQYF
J: TRBJ2-3; V: TRBV6-2/TRBV6-3; D: NA; CDR3: CASRLPGGGGPSPSTDTQYF
J: TRBJ2-3; V: TRBV10-2; D: NA; CDR3: CASSLLVGEKKGDTQYF
J: TRBJ1-1; V: TRBV20-1; D: TRBD1; CDR3: CSARRTGVAFF
J: TRBJ2-7; V: TRBV6-5; D: NA; CDR3: CASSYSGDSLYEQYF
J: TRBJ2-3; V: TRBV6-1; D: TRBD1; CDR3: CASRRTGAFDTQYF
J: TRBJ2-1; V: TRBV12-5; D: NA; CDR3: CASGLAGLRSGNNEQFF
J: TRBJ2-7; V: TRBV6-5; D: NA; CDR3: CASSYHSRGTHEQYF
J: TRBJ1-1; V: TRBV19; D: NA; CDR3: CASSTGYYTEAFF
J: TRBJ2-3; V: TRBV14; D: NA; CDR3: CASSRPRDLDTQYF
J: TRBJ1-2; V: TRBV6-5; D: NA; CDR3: CASSLVVGDGYTF
J: TRBJ2-4; V: TRBV12-3/TRBV12-4; D: NA; CDR3: CASRLRENGKNIQYF
J: TRBJ1-1; V: TRBV27; D: NA; CDR3: CASSYYQGKTFF
J: TRBJ2-3; V: TRBV5-1; D: NA; CDR3: CASSPATDTQYF
J: TRBJ2-3; V: TRBV6-5; D: NA; CDR3: CASSSNGITDTQYF
J: TRBJ1-6; V: TRBV5-1; D: TRBD1; CDR3: CASSAGQGLDSPLHF
J: TRBJ2-1; V: TRBV24-1; D: NA; CDR3: CATTWLAQNEQFF
J: TRBJ2-7; V: TRBV6-5; D: TRBD2; CDR3: CASSYSNLQGGEQYF
J: TRBJ2-1; V: TRBV11-3; D: TRBD2; CDR3: CASSVLAGGPSDNEQFF
J: TRBJ2-4; V: TRBV20-1; D: TRBD2; CDR3: CSARGLGEGNIQYF
J: TRBJ2-2; V: TRBV12-3/TRBV12-4; D: NA; CDR3: CASTRVSGTGELFF
J: TRBJ2-3; V: TRBV5-6; D: TRBD2; CDR3: CASSFPLAGSDTQYF
J: TRBJ2-2; V: TRBV7-9; D: NA; CDR3: CASSFGFKVLSTGELFF
J: TRBJ2-3; V: TRBV27; D: NA; CDR3: CATLSPAEDTQYF
J: TRBJ2-7; V: TRBV7-2; D: TRBD2; CDR3: CASSVTSGSSYEQYF
J: TRBJ2-7; V: TRBV6-1; D: TRBD1; CDR3: CASSRGTGGFEQYF
J: TRBJ2-5; V: TRBV5-4; D: TRBD1; CDR3: CASSLGPGTGVGETQYF
J: TRBJ2-5; V: TRBV7-7; D: NA; CDR3: CASSFQGEETQYF
J: TRBJ2-3; V: TRBV10-3; D: NA; CDR3: CAISRTFTDTQYF
J: TRBJ2-4; V: TRBV3-1; D: NA; CDR3: CASSQAAGENIQYF
J: TRBJ2-5; V: TRBV12-3/TRBV12-4; D: NA; CDR3: CASSLMAETQYF
J: TRBJ2-2; V: TRBV9; D: NA; CDR3: CASSTGDGAFIGELFF
J: TRBJ1-1; V: TRBV20-1; D: NA; CDR3: CSARALGTEAFF
J: TRBJ1-6; V: TRBV11-3; D: NA; CDR3: CASSFGTGSTLHF
J: TRBJ2-7; V: TRBV20-1; D: NA; CDR3: CSARGRVAAASYEQYF
J: TRBJ1-2; V: TRBV30; D: TRBD1; CDR3: CAWSVWGTGLGNYGYTF
J: TRBJ2-5; V: TRBV29-1; D: NA; CDR3: CSSAVGGRWETQYF
J: TRBJ2-3; V: TRBV20-1; D: NA; CDR3: CSARDLQGSTDTQYF
J: TRBJ2-3; V: TRBV18; D: NA; CDR3: CASSPRLGDSTDTQYF
J: TRBJ2-3; V: TRBV12-3/TRBV12-4; D: NA; CDR3: CASSFDRPDTQYF
J: TRBJ2-3; V: TRBV10-3; D: NA; CDR3: CASHRAQKSTDTQYF
J: TRBJ2-2; V: TRBV5-1; D: NA; CDR3: CASSLARGDVGLFF
J: TRBJ1-5; V: TRBV12-3/TRBV12-4; D: NA; CDR3: CASSYGRAISNQPQHF
J: TRBJ1-1; V: TRBV5-5; D: NA; CDR3: CASSSSWWENTEAFF
J: TRBJ2-1; V: TRBV9; D: NA; CDR3: CASSVDVGSYNEQFF
J: TRBJ2-7; V: TRBV27; D: TRBD2; CDR3: CASSLILAGVAYEQYF